This TCR beta chain is drawn from a study of T-cell reconstitution after alpha-beta-depleted transplantation in children. Unique molecular identifiers were used in preparing the TCRbeta library. TCRdb ran MiXCR on the PCR reads and lists one entry per CDR3 protein. The table shows 600,000 to 700,000 distinct CDR3 sequences, with roughly 17% occurring only once. CDR1 is MNHEY and CDR2 is SVGEGT in the germline V gene. The length of the CDR3 is 13 residues. Unmatched junction bases numbered 3, after V lost 5 bases and J lost 4 bases. This clonotype was observed a few times. The chain links TRBV6-2 or TRBV6-3 to TRBJ2-3, with 7 bases aligning to TRBD2. Source: PBMCs from the stem cell graft donor, taken from the stem cell graft. This clonotype originated in a human donor who donated a stem cell graft to a child with acute myeloid leukemia. DNA for the CDR3: TGTGCCAGCAGTGCCCGGGAGGCAGATACGCAGTATTTT. Translation: CASSAREADTQYF.